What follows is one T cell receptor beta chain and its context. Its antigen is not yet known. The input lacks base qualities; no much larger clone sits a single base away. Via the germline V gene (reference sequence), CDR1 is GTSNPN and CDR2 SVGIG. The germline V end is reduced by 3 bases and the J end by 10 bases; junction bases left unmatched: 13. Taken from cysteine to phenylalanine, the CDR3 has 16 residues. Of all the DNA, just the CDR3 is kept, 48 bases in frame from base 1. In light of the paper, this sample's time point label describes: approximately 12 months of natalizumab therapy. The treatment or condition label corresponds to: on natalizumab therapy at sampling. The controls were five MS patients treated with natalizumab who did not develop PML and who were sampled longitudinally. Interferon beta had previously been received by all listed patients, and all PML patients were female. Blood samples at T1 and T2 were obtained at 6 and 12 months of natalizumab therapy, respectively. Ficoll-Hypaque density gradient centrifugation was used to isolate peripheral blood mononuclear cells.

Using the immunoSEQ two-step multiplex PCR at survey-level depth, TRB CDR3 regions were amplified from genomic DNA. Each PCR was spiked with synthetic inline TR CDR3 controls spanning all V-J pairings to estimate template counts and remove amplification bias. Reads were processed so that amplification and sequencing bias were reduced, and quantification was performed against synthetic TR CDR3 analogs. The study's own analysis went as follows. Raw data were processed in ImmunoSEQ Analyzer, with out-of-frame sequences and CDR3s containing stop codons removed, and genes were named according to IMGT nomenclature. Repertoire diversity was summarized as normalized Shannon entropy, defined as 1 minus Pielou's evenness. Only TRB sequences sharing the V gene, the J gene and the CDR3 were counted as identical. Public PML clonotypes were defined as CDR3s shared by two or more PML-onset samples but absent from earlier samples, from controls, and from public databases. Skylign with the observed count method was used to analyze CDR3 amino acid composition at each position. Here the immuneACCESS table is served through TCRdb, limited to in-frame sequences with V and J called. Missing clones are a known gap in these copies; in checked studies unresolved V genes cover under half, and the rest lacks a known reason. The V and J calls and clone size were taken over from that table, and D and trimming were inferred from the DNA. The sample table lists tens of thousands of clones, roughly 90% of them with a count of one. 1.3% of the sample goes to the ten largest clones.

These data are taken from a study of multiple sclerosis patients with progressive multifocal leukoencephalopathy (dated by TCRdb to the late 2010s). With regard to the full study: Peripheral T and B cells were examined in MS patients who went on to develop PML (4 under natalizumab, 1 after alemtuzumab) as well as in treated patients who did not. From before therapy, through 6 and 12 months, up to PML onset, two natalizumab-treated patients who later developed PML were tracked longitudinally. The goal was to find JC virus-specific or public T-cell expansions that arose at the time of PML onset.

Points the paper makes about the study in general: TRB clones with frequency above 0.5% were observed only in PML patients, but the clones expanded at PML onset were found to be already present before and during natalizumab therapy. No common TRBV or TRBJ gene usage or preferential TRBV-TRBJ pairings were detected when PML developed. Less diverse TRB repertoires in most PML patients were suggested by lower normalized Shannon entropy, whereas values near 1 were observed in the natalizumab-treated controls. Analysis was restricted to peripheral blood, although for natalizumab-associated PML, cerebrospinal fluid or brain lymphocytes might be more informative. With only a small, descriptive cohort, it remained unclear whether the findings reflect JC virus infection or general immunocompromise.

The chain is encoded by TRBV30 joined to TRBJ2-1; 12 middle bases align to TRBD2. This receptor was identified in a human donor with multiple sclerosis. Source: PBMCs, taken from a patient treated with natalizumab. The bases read TGTGCCTGGAGGCATGGGCTAGCGGGGGGGCCTGGGGAGCAGTTCTTC. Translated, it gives CAWRHGLAGGPGEQFF.